Listed below are T cell receptor beta chains from one sample, sequenced in a study of blood T cells in healthy people across ages. TCRdb re-called the 5' RACE reads through MiXCR, storing one row per CDR3 protein. The sample has 1.5 million or so distinct CDR3 sequences, approximately 43% seen once; the top ten hold 4%. The sample comprised blood. The receptors were gathered from a woman aged 18-29 years in good health. Both conserved end residues are part of each CDR3. Fields, in order: D gene, clone size, J gene, V gene, CDR3 protein, CDR3 DNA. A D gene is named only where the DNA matches it firmly. Clone size is not always given. Where it is, it says once, few, many or a class for expanded clones.

D: -; size: few; J: TRBJ1-1; V: TRBV20-1; CDR3: CSAHSGTEAFF; DNA: TGCAGTGCCCACTCCGGCACTGAAGCTTTCTTT
D: -; size: few; J: TRBJ2-1; V: TRBV4-1; CDR3: CASSQVISYNEQFF; DNA: TGCGCCAGCAGCCAAGTGATCAGCTACAATGAGCAGTTCTTC
D: -; size: once; J: TRBJ2-3; V: TRBV28; CDR3: CASSLGRRGITDTQYF; DNA: TGTGCCAGCAGCCTCGGACGGCGCGGAATCACAGATACGCAGTATTTT
D: -; size: many; J: TRBJ1-5; V: TRBV27; CDR3: CASSFASNQPQHF; DNA: TGTGCCAGCAGTTTCGCTAGCAATCAGCCCCAGCATTTT
D: TRBD1; size: few; J: TRBJ1-4; V: TRBV12-3/TRBV12-4; CDR3: CASRITGVDEKLFF; DNA: TGTGCCAGCAGGATTACAGGGGTGGATGAAAAACTGTTTTTT
D: TRBD2; size: few; J: TRBJ2-7; V: TRBV6-2/TRBV6-3; CDR3: CASSYYPKLSGQNPWILGDEQYF; DNA: TGTGCCAGCAGTTATTACCCCAAACTTAGCGGGCAGAACCCCTGGATCCTGGGCGACGAGCAGTACTTC
D: TRBD2; size: -; J: TRBJ2-1; V: TRBV20-1; CDR3: CSAREWSGSSSYEQFF; DNA: TGCAGTGCTAGAGAGTGGAGCGGGAGTTCTTCTTACGAGCAGTTCTTC
D: TRBD1; size: -; J: TRBJ2-7; V: TRBV25-1; CDR3: CASKGQGRGEQYF; DNA: TGTGCCAGCAAAGGACAGGGTCGAGGCGAGCAGTACTTC
D: -; size: -; J: TRBJ2-7; V: TRBV4-1; CDR3: CTSSQEDSYEQYF; DNA: TGCACCAGCAGCCAAGAGGACAGTTACGAGCAGTACTTC
D: TRBD1; size: once; J: TRBJ2-7; V: TRBV10-1; CDR3: CASSEIRTGGLYEQYF; DNA: TGCGCCAGCAGTGAGATAAGGACAGGGGGACTCTACGAGCAGTACTTC
D: -; size: -; J: TRBJ1-1; V: TRBV9; CDR3: CASSAHPNTEAFF; DNA: TGTGCCAGCAGCGCTCACCCAAACACTGAAGCTTTCTTT
D: TRBD2; size: few; J: TRBJ2-2; V: TRBV6-2/TRBV6-3; CDR3: CASSQSVLAGDTGELFF; DNA: TGTGCCAGCAGTCAATCCGTACTAGCGGGGGACACCGGGGAGCTGTTTTTT
D: TRBD2; size: -; J: TRBJ2-7; V: TRBV4-2; CDR3: CASLSSGRKNEQYF; DNA: TGTGCCAGCCTATCTAGCGGGAGAAAAAATGAGCAGTACTTC
D: -; size: few; J: TRBJ2-5; V: TRBV18; CDR3: CASSPHRDQETQYF; DNA: TGTGCCAGCTCACCACACAGAGATCAAGAGACCCAGTACTTC
D: -; size: -; J: TRBJ1-2; V: TRBV7-9; CDR3: CASSLLQGVPYDYTF; DNA: TGTGCCAGCAGCTTATTACAAGGGGTCCCCTATGACTACACCTTC
D: TRBD1; size: few; J: TRBJ1-6; V: TRBV28; CDR3: CASTRGGSTYNSPLHF; DNA: TGTGCCAGCACCAGAGGGGGCAGCACCTATAATTCACCCCTCCACTTT
D: -; size: -; J: TRBJ1-2; V: TRBV3-1; CDR3: CASRGLGWGANYGYTF; DNA: TGTGCCAGCCGCGGACTGGGTTGGGGGGCTAACTATGGCTACACCTTC
D: -; size: -; J: TRBJ1-5; V: TRBV7-2; CDR3: CASSPRTGYSNQPQHF; DNA: TGTGCCAGCAGCCCCCGAACAGGTTATAGCAATCAGCCCCAGCATTTT
D: -; size: few; J: TRBJ2-7; V: TRBV7-3; CDR3: CASSLVGAGLYEQYF; DNA: TGTGCCAGCAGCTTAGTCGGGGCGGGACTCTACGAGCAGTACTTC
D: TRBD1; size: -; J: TRBJ2-3; V: TRBV5-1; CDR3: CASSRDRRTASTDTQYF; DNA: TGCGCCAGCAGTAGGGACAGGAGGACTGCTAGCACAGATACGCAGTATTTT
D: TRBD2; size: -; J: TRBJ2-1; V: TRBV6-2/TRBV6-3; CDR3: CANSSGETSGTYNEQFF; DNA: TGTGCCAACAGTTCTGGGGAGACTAGCGGGACCTACAATGAGCAGTTCTTC
D: TRBD2; size: many; J: TRBJ2-1; V: TRBV9; CDR3: CASSPGLANYNEQFF; DNA: TGTGCCAGCAGCCCCGGACTAGCGAACTACAATGAGCAGTTCTTC